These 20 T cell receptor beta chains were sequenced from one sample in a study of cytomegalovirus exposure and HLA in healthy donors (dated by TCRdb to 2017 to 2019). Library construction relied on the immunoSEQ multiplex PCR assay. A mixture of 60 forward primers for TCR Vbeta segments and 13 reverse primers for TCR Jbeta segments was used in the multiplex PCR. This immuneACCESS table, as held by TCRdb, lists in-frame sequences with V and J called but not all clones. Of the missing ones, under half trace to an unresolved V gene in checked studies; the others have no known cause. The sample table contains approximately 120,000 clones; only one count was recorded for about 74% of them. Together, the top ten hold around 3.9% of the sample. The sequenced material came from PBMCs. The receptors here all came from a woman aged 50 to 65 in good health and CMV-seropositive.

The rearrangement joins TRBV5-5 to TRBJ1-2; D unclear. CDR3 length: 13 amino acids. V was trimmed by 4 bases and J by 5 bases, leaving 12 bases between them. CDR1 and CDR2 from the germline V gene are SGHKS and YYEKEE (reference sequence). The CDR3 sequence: CASSPPTRYGYTF. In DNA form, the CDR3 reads TGTGCCAGCAGCCCCCCGACGAGGTATGGCTACACCTTC.

CDR3 nucleotides: TGTGCCAGCAGTGAAGCGAACAGGGGACGGACACCCCTCCACTTT. The encoded protein is CASSEANRGRTPLHF. The chain joins TRBV6-1 to TRBJ1-6; 7 bases align to TRBD1. Germline CDR1 reads MNHNS; CDR2 reads SASEGT. V lost 0 bases and J lost 11; bases outside the gene matches: 7. The CDR3 runs to 15 residues.

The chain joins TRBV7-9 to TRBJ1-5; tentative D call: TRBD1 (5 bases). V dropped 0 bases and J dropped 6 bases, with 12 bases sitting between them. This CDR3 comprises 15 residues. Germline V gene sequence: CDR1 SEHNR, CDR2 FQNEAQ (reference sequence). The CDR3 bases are TGTGCCAGCAGCTTAGCAGGGGCGTATGGTCAGCCCCAGCATTTT. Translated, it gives CASSLAGAYGQPQHF.

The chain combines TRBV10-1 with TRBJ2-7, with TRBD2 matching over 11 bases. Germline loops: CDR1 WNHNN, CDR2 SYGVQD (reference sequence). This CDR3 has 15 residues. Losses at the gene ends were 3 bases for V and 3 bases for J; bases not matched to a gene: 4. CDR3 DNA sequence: TGCGCCAGCAGTGAACAGACTAGCGGGGTCTACGAGCAGTACTTC. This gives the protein CASSEQTSGVYEQYF.

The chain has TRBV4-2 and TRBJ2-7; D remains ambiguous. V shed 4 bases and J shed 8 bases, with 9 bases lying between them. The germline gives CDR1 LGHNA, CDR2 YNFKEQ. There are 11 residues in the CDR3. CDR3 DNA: TGTGCCAGCAGCCCCCCTGAGAAGCAGTACTTC. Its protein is CASSPPEKQYF.

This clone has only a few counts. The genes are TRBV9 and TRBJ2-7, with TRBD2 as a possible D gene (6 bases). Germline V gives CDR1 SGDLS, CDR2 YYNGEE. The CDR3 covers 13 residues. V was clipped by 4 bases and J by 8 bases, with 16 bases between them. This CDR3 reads CASSPRPTSKQYF. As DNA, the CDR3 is TGTGCCAGCAGCCCCCGACCCACTAGCAAGCAGTACTTC.

The DNA for the CDR3 is TGTGCCAGCAGCGCCGGGACTAGCGGCGCCACAGATACGCAGTATTTT. It codes for CASSAGTSGATDTQYF. This chain joins TRBV9 and TRBJ2-3; 11 bases fit TRBD2. CDR1 and CDR2 from the germline V gene are SGDLS and YYNGEE. V lost 3 bases and J lost 2; bases outside the gene matches: 5. CDR3 length: 16 amino acids.

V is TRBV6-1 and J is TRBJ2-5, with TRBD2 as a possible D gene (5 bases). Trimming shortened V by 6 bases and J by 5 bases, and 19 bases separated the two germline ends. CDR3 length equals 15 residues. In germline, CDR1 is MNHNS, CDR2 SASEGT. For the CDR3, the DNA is TGTGCCAGCAGCCCCCCCACCGAAACGGGGGAGACCCAGTACTTC. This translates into CASSPPTETGETQYF.

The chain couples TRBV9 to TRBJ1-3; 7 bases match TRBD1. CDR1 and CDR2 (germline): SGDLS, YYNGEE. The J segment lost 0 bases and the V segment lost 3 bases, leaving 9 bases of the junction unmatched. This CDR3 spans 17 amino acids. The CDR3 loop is CASSGTRGSYSGNTIYF. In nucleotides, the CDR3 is TGTGCCAGCAGCGGTACCAGGGGGTCCTACTCTGGAAACACCATATATTTT.

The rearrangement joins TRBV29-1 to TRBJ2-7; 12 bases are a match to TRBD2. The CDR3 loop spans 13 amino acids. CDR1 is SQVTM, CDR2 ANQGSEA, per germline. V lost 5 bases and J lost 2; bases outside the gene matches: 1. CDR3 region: CSVLAGGTYEQYF. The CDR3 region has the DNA TGCAGCGTTCTAGCGGGGGGGACCTACGAGCAGTACTTC.

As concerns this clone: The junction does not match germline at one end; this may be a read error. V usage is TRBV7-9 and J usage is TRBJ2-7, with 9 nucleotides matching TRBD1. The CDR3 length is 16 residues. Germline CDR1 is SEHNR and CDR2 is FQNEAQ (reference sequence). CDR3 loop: CSSSSRGTGRFYEQYF. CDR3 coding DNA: TGTTCCAGCAGCTCTAGAGGGACAGGGCGATTCTACGAGCAGTACTTC.

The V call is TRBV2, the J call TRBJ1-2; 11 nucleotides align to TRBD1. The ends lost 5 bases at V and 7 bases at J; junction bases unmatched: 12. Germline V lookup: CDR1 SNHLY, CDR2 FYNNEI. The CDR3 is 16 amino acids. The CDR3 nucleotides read TGTGCCAGCAGTCGGACAGGGGGCTCCGAATTTAGTGGCTACACCTTC. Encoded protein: CASSRTGGSEFSGYTF.

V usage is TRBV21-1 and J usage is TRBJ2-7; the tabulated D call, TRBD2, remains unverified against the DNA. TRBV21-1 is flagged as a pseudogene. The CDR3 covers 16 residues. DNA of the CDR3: TGTGCCAGCAGCAGGACTAGCGGGGGGGGAACCTACGAGCAGTACTTC. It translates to CASSRTSGGGTYEQYF.

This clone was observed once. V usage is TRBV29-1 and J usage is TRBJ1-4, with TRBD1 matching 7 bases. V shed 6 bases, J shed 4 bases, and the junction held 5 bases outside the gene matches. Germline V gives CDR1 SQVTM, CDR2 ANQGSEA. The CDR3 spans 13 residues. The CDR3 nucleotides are TGCAGCGTGCAACAGGGGTTTAATGAAAAACTGTTTTTT. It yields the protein CSVQQGFNEKLFF.

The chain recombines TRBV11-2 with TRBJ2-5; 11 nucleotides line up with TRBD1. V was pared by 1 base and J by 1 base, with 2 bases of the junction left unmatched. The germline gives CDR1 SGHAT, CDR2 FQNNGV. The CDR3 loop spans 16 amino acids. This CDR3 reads CASSLVGTGGQETQYF. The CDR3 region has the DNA TGTGCCAGCAGCTTAGTTGGGACAGGGGGCCAAGAGACCCAGTACTTC.

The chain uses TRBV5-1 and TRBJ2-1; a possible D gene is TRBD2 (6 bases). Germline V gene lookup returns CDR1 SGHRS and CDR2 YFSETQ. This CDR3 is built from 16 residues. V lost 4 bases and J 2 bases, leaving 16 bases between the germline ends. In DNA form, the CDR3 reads TGCGCCAGCAGCACCATTAGGGACTCAGCCTACAATGAGCAGTTCTTC. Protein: CASSTIRDSAYNEQFF.

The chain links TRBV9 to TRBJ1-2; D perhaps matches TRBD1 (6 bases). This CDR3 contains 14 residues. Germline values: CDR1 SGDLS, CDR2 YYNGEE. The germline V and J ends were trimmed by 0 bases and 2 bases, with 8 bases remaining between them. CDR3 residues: CASSVDRDNYGYTF. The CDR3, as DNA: TGTGCCAGCAGCGTAGACAGGGACAACTATGGCTACACCTTC.

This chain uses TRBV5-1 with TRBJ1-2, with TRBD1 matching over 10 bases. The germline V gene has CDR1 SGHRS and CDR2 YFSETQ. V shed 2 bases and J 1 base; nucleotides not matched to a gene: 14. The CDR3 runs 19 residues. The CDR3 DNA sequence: TGCGCCAGCAGCTTTAACAAAAGGGACAGGGGTTTCATTAACTATGGCTACACCTTC. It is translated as CASSFNKRDRGFINYGYTF.

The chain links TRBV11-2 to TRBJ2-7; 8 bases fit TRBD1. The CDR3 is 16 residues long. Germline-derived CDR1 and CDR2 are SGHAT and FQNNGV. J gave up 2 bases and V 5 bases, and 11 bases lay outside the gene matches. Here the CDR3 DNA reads TGTGCCAGCAGCGCTCCGGGGGACAGGACCCCCTACGAGCAGTACTTC. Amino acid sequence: CASSAPGDRTPYEQYF. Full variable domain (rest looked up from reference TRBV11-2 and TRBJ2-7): EAGVAQSPRYKIIEKRQSVAFWCNPISGHATLYWYQQILGQGPKLLIQFQNNGVVDDSQLPKDRFSAERLKGVDSTLKIQPAKLEDSAVYLCASSAPGDRTPYEQYFGPGTRLTVT.

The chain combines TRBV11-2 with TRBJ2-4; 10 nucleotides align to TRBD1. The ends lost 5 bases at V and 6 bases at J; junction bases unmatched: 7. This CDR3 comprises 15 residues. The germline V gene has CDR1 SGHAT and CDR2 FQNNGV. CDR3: CASSRGQGGPNIQYF. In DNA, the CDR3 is TGTGCCAGCAGCCGAGGACAGGGGGGGCCAAACATTCAGTACTTC.